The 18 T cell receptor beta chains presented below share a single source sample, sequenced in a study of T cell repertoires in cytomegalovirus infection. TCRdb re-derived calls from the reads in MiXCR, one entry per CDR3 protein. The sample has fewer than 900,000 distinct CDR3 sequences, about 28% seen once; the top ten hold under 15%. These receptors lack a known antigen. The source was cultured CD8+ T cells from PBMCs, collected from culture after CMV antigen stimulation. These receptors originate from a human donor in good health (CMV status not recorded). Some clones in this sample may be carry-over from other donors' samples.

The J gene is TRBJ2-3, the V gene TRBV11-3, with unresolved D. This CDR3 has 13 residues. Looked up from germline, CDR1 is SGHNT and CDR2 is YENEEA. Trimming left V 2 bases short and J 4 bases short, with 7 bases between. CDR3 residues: CASSLQFSDTQYF. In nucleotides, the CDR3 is TGTGCCAGCAGCTTACAGTTTTCAGATACGCAGTATTTT.

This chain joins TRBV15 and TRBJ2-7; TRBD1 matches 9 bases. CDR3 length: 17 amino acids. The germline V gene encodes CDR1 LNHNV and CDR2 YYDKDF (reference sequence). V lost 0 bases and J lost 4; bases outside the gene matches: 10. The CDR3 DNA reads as TGTGCCACCAGCAGAGATCGGGTCGGGACAGGGCTTTACGAGCAGTACGTC. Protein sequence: CATSRDRVGTGLYEQYV.

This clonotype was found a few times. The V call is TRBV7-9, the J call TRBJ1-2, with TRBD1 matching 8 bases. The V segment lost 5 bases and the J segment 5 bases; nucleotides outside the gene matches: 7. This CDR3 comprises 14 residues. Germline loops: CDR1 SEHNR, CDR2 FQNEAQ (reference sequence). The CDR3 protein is CASSEDRVWYGYTF. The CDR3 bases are TGTGCCAGCAGCGAGGACAGGGTTTGGTATGGCTACACCTTC. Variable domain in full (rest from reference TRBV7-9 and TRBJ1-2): DTGVSQNPRHKITKRGQNVTFRCDPISEHNRLYWYRQTLGQGPEFLTYFQNEAQLEKSRLLSDRFSAERPKGSFSTLEIQRTEQGDSAMYLCASSEDRVWYGYTFGSGTRLTVV.

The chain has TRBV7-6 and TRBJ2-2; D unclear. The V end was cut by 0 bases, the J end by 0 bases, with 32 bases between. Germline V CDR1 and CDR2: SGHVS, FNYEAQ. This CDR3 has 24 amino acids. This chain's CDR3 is CASSLARAGPGDGVYLANTGELFF. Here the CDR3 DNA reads TGTGCCAGCAGCTTAGCCCGCGCTGGTCCCGGCGACGGCGTCTACCTGGCGAACACCGGGGAGCTGTTTTTT.

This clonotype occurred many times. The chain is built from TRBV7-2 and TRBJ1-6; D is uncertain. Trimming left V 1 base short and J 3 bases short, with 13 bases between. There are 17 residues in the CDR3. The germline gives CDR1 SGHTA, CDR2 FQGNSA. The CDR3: CASSLDPQAYYNSPLHF. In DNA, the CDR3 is TGTGCCAGCAGCTTAGACCCCCAGGCTTACTATAATTCACCCCTCCACTTT.

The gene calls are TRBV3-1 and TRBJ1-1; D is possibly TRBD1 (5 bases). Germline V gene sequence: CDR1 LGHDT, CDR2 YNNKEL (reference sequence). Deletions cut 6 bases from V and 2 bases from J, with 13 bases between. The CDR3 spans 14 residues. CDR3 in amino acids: CASSPPQGNTEAFF. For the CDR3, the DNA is TGTGCCAGCAGTCCCCCCCAGGGAAACACTGAAGCTTTCTTT.

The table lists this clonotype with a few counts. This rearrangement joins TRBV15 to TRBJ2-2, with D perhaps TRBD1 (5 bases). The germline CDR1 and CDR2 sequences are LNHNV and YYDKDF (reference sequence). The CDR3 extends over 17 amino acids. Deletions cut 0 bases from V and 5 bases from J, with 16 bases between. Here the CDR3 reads CATSRDLEQAWTGELFF. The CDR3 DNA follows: TGTGCCACCAGCAGAGATCTCGAACAGGCCTGGACCGGGGAGCTGTTTTTT.

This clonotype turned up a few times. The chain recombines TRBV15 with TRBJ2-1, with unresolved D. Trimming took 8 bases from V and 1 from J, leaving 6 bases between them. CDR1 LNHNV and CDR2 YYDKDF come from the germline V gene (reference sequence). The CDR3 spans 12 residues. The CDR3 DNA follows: TGTGCCACCCGGGCATCCTACAATGAGCAGTTCTTC. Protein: CATRASYNEQFF.

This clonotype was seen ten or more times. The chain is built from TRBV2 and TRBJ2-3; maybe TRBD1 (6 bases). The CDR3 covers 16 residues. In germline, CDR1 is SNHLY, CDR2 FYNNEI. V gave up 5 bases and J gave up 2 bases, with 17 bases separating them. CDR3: CASSRSDGQITDTQYF. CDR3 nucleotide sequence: TGTGCCAGCAGTAGGTCGGATGGACAGATCACAGATACGCAGTATTTT.

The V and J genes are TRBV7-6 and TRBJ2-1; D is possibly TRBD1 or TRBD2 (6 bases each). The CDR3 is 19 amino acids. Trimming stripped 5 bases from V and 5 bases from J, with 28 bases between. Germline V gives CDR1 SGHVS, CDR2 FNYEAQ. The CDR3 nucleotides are TGTGCCAGCAGCCCCACGACCCCCAGGGGCGGTTGGAGGGACAATGAGCAGTTCTTC. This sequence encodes CASSPTTPRGGWRDNEQFF.

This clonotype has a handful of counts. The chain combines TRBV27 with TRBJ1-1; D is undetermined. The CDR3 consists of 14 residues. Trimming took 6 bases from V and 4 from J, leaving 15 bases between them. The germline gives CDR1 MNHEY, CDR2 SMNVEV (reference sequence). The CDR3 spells CASRHGWLVTEAFF. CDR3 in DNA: TGTGCCAGCAGACACGGATGGCTCGTCACTGAAGCTTTCTTT.

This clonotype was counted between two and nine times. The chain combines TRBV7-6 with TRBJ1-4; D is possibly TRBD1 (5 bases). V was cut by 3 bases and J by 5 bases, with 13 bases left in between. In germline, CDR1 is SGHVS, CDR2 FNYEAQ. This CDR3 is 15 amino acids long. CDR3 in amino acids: CASSFLWGGNEKLFF. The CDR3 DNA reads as TGTGCCAGCAGCTTCCTATGGGGGGGAAATGAAAAACTGTTTTTT.

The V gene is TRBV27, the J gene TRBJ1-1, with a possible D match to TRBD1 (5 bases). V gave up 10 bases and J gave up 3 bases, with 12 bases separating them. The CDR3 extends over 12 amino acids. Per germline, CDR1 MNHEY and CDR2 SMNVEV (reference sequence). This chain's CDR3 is CATWLGDTEAFF. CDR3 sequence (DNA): TGTGCCACATGGTTGGGGGACACTGAAGCTTTCTTT.

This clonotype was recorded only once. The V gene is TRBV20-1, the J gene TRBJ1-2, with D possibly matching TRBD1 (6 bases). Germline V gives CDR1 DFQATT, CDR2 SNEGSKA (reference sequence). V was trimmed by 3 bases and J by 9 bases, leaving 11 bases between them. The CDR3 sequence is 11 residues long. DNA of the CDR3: TGCAGTGCTAGTACAGGGAGTAGCTACACCTTC. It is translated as CSASTGSSYTF.

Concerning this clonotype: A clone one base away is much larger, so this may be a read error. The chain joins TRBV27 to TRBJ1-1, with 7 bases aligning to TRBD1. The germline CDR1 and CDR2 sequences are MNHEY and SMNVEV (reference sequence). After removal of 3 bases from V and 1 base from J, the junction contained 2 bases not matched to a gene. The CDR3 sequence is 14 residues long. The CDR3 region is CASSFPGGNTEAFF. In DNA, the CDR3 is TGTGCCAGCAGTTTTCCAGGGGGGAACACTGAAGCTTTCTTT.

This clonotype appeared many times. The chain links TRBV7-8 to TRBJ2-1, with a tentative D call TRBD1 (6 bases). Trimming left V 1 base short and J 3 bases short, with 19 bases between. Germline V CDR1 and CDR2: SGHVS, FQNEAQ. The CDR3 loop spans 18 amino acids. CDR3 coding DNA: TGTGCCAGCAGCTTAGGTCGAACCGACAGGTTCCACTACAATGAGCAGTTCTTC. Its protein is CASSLGRTDRFHYNEQFF.

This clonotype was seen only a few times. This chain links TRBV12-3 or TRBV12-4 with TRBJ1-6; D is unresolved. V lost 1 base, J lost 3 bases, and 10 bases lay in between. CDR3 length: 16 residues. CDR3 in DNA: TGTGCCAGCAGTTTAGTGCCGGATAACTATAATTCACCCCTCCACTTT. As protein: CASSLVPDNYNSPLHF.

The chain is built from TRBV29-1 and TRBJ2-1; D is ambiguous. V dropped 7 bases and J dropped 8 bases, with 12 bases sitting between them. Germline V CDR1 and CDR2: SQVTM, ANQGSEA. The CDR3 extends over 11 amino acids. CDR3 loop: CSGLISYEQFF. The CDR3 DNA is TGCAGCGGACTGATCAGTTATGAGCAGTTCTTC.